Sequencing of this T cell receptor (beta chain) was carried out in a study of T-cell memory formation after mild COVID-19. Constant-segment-primed 5'RACE gave TCR alpha and TCR beta cDNA libraries with sample barcodes and UMIs. TCRdb redid the calling of the 5' RACE reads with MiXCR, one entry per CDR3 protein. The profile shows around 320,000 distinct CDR3 sequences, roughly 13% of them singletons. Study findings and constraints: Clones that contracted from day 15 to 85 were balanced CD4/CD8, while later expanders leaned CD4+.

As regards this clonotype: Its target is not known.

Germline-derived CDR1 and CDR2 are SGHTA and FQGNSA. This CDR3 comprises 15 residues. Trimming shortened V by 3 bases and J by 3 bases, and 12 bases separated the two germline ends. This receptor was obtained from a man younger than 35 who had mild COVID-19 (a few samples of this study predate the infection). Cell type and time point are not known. The chain recombines TRBV7-2 with TRBJ2-1; tentative D call: TRBD2 (7 bases). Sequencing was carried out using PBMCs or a T cell subset sorted from them (not recorded which). The CDR3 is CASSFGGGLYNEQFF. CDR3 nucleotide sequence: TGTGCCAGCAGCTTCGGCGGGGGCCTCTACAATGAGCAGTTCTTC.